The 5 T cell receptor beta chains given below trace back to one sample, sequenced in a study of blood T cell repertoires in COVID-19. Only in-frame clones appear in the TCRdb table, and some are missing; sequencing was by immunoSEQ multiplex PCR. In the table there are about 97,000 clones, approximately 86% of which are singletons. The sequenced sample was peripheral blood. These receptors were obtained from a man aged 45-65 years with active or convalescent COVID-19.

By share of the sample, this clone is medium-sized (0.01 to 0.1%). This rearrangement joins TRBV30 to TRBJ2-7, with D tentatively TRBD2 (6 bases). V was trimmed by 0 bases and J by 2 bases, leaving 11 bases between them. Germline CDR1 reads GTSNPN; CDR2 reads SVGIG (reference sequence). The CDR3 is made up of 14 amino acids. The CDR3 nucleotides are TGTGCCTGGAGTGTTGGGCGGGGCCCCTACGAGCAGTACTTC. This translates into CAWSVGRGPYEQYF.

The gene calls are TRBV6-2 or TRBV6-3 and TRBJ2-7; 7 positions match TRBD1. Looked up from germline, CDR1 is MNHEY and CDR2 is SVGEGT. Trimming cost V 4 bases and J 3 bases; bases outside gene matches: 9. This CDR3 contains 15 residues. The CDR3: CASSLFKGADYEQYF. The CDR3 DNA reads as TGTGCCAGCAGTTTGTTTAAGGGGGCGGACTACGAGCAGTACTTC.

The chain links TRBV25-1 to TRBJ1-1, with D perhaps matching TRBD1 (6 bases). The length of the CDR3 is 13 residues. Germline V gene lookup returns CDR1 MGHDK and CDR2 SYGVNS. The V and J ends lost 6 bases and 4 bases respectively, with 12 bases between them. CDR3 residues: CASRGQGSTEAFF. In nucleotides, the CDR3 is TGTGCCAGCAGAGGCCAGGGGAGCACTGAAGCTTTCTTT.

The CDR3 region is CASALGGKGDPPYEQYV. The DNA of the CDR3 is TGTGCCAGCGCGTTAGGGGGAAAGGGGGACCCTCCCTACGAGCAGTACGTC. The chain carries TRBV9 and TRBJ2-7; perhaps TRBD1 as D (6 bases). Germline V gene data show CDR1 as SGDLS and CDR2 as YYNGEE. V lost 7 bases, J lost 2 bases, and 25 bases lay in between. The CDR3 is 17 amino acids.

This sequence joins TRBV7-9 and TRBJ1-4; no firm D call. Germline CDR1 is SEHNR and CDR2 is FQNEAQ (reference sequence). Trimming left V 4 bases short and J 1 base short, with 7 bases between. This CDR3 is built from 14 residues. As DNA, the CDR3 is TGTGCCAGCAGCTCCAGGAAAACTAATGAAAAACTGTTTTTT. Translation gives CASSSRKTNEKLFF.